A single sample gave rise to the 26 T cell receptor beta chains below, sequenced in a study of blood T cell repertoires in COVID-19. Sequencing was performed with immunoSEQ multiplex PCR; in TCRdb, only in-frame clones are kept and a portion is missing. The data hold fewer than 500,000 clones, with roughly nine tenths observed a single time. The sample taken for sequencing was PBMCs or T cells enriched from blood (not recorded which). These TCRs come from a man younger than 45 who had recovered from COVID-19.

J is TRBJ2-7 and V is TRBV6-5, with 7 bases aligning to TRBD2. CDR3 length equals 14 residues. Germline assignment: CDR1 MNHEY and CDR2 SVGAGI. With 6 bases clipped from V and 2 bases from J, the junction kept 7 bases outside the gene matches. The CDR3 region is CASRGGSRTYEQYF. CDR3 DNA: TGTGCCAGCAGGGGGGGGAGTAGGACCTACGAGCAGTACTTC.

CDR3 nucleotides: TGTGCCAGTAGTATTAGGACTAGGTCCGGGGAGCTGTTTTTT. This codes for CASSIRTRSGELFF. This chain uses TRBV19 with TRBJ2-2, with 7 bases lining up with TRBD2. There are 14 residues in the CDR3. J gave up 6 bases and V 3 bases, and 4 bases lay outside the gene matches. CDR1 is LNHDA, CDR2 SQIVND, per germline (reference sequence).

The chain combines TRBV2 with TRBJ2-1, with 9 bases identical to TRBD1. This CDR3 has 13 amino acids. V was clipped by 6 bases and J by 7 bases; unmatched bases: 4. CDR1 is SNHLY, CDR2 FYNNEI, per germline. CDR3 DNA: TGTGCCAGCAGGGACGGGACAGGGAATGAGCAGTTCTTC. Its translation: CASRDGTGNEQFF. Combining the CDR3 with reference TRBV2 and TRBJ2-1 gives the whole variable domain EPEVTQTPSHQVTQMGQEVILRCVPISNHLYFYWYRQILGQKVEFLVSFYNNEISEKSEIFDDQFSVERPDGSNFTLKIRSTKLEDSAMYFCASRDGTGNEQFFGPGTRLTVL.

V gene TRBV24-1 combines with J gene TRBJ1-2; no firm D call. Trimming cost V 3 bases and J 9 bases, with 16 bases left between them. There are 14 residues in the CDR3. Per germline, CDR1 KGHDR and CDR2 SFDVKD. The CDR3 nucleotides read TGTGCCACCAGTGATCCCCCACCCGGACTTAGCTACACCTTC. Protein sequence: CATSDPPPGLSYTF.

V gene TRBV28 combines with J gene TRBJ1-4; 8 nucleotides agree with TRBD1. V was clipped by 1 base and J by 4 bases; unmatched bases: 5. The CDR3 sequence is 16 residues long. CDR1 is MDHEN and CDR2 is SYDVKM in the germline V gene. The CDR3 spells CASSLYQGAINEKLFF. DNA for the CDR3: TGTGCCAGCAGTTTATACCAGGGGGCGATTAATGAAAAACTGTTTTTT.

The chain links TRBV11-2 to TRBJ2-7, with 8 bases identical to TRBD1. The ends lost 5 bases at V and 5 bases at J; junction bases unmatched: 11. Germline V lookup: CDR1 SGHAT, CDR2 FQNNGV. CDR3 length equals 15 residues. The CDR3 DNA is TGTGCCAGCAGCCCAGTGGACAGGGACGAACACGAGCAGTACTTC. Its translation: CASSPVDRDEHEQYF.

This chain links TRBV28 with TRBJ2-5, with TRBD2 as a possible D gene (5 bases). CDR1 is MDHEN and CDR2 is SYDVKM in the germline V gene. Trimming left V 6 bases short and J 6 bases short, with 14 bases between. This CDR3 contains 13 residues. This CDR3 reads CASSPSGWQTQYF. CDR3 coding DNA: TGTGCCAGCAGCCCCTCGGGGTGGCAGACCCAGTACTTC.

V is TRBV3-1 (or the pseudogene TRBV3-2) and J is TRBJ2-7; 7 nucleotides line up with TRBD1. The CDR3 runs 15 residues. The V gene end was trimmed by 1 base and the J gene end by 4 bases; junction bases not matched to a gene: 7. The germline CDR1 and CDR2 sequences are LGHDT and YNNKEL (reference sequence). The CDR3 sequence: CASSQVNRGKYEQYF. As DNA, the CDR3 is TGTGCCAGCAGCCAAGTCAACAGGGGAAAGTACGAGCAGTACTTC.

The chain uses TRBV29-1 and TRBJ2-1; D is undetermined. The V gene's germline CDR1 is SQVTM and CDR2 ANQGSEA. V was pared by 0 bases and J by 9 bases, with 12 bases between. The CDR3 spans 13 residues. The DNA for the CDR3 is TGCAGCGTTGAAGAGCTGAGAGGTGGTGAGCAGTTCTTC. Translated: CSVEELRGGEQFF.

This chain uses TRBV2 with TRBJ1-1, with D possibly being TRBD1 (6 bases). CDR1 is SNHLY, CDR2 FYNNEI, per germline. This CDR3 region has 16 residues. V shed 3 bases and J shed 2 bases, with 16 bases lying between them. CDR3 region: CASSDITGRGNTEAFF. The CDR3 region has the DNA TGTGCCAGCAGTGACATAACTGGCAGGGGCAACACTGAAGCTTTCTTT.

The chain employs TRBV4-2 and TRBJ2-7, with a tentative D call TRBD2 (6 bases). CDR3 length: 16 amino acids. V was cut by 0 bases and J by 5 bases, with 17 bases left in between. Germline V gene lookup returns CDR1 LGHNA and CDR2 YNFKEQ. The CDR3 DNA follows: TGTGCCAGCAGCCAAGACCTCATCGGGGGTCAGGACGAGCAGTACTTC. Translation gives CASSQDLIGGQDEQYF.

J is TRBJ2-3 and V is TRBV2; 7 bases map to TRBD1. From germline, CDR1 is SNHLY and CDR2 FYNNEI. The V and J ends lost 6 bases and 2 bases, in that order; junction bases with no gene match: 20. CDR3 length equals 19 residues. This CDR3 is CASSHTGDKNRRLTDTQYF. The CDR3 coding sequence is TGTGCCAGCAGCCACACAGGGGACAAGAATAGAAGACTCACAGATACGCAGTATTTT.

The chain employs TRBV30 and TRBJ2-1; TRBD2 matches at 11 bases. Germline V gene data show CDR1 as GTSNPN and CDR2 as SVGIG (reference sequence). V dropped 1 base and J dropped 7; count of bases not matched to a gene: 3. CDR3 length: 14 amino acids. CDR3: CAWSASGRRNEQFF. CDR3 DNA: TGTGCCTGGAGTGCTAGCGGGAGGAGGAATGAGCAGTTCTTC.

The chain combines TRBV30 with TRBJ1-4, with D unclear. Trimming took 3 bases from V and 13 from J, leaving 15 bases between them. The CDR3 spans 12 residues. The germline V gene has CDR1 GTSNPN and CDR2 SVGIG (reference sequence). CDR3 sequence reads: CAWSPTPNILFF. CDR3 coding DNA: TGTGCCTGGAGCCCCACGCCAAACATACTGTTTTTT. Variable domain in full (rest from reference TRBV30 and TRBJ1-4): SQTIHQWPATLVQPVGSPLSLECTVEGTSNPNLYWYRQAAGRGLQLLFYSVGIGQISSEVPQNLSASRPQDRQFILSSKKLLLSDSGFYLCAWSPTPNILFFGSGTQLSVL.

CDR3 protein: CASSLSGRKSTDTQYF. DNA of the CDR3: TGTGCCAGCAGTTTAAGTGGGAGGAAAAGCACAGATACGCAGTATTTT. The chain couples TRBV28 to TRBJ2-3; TRBD2 is a possible D gene (6 bases). Germline CDR1 reads MDHEN; CDR2 reads SYDVKM. The CDR3 runs to 16 residues. With 2 bases removed from V and 0 bases from J, the gap between germline ends came to 12 bases.

The CDR3 sequence: CASSYLLGGSADTQYF. CDR3 sequence (DNA): TGTGCCAGCAGTTACCTATTGGGCGGGAGTGCAGATACGCAGTATTTT. This chain links TRBV6-5 with TRBJ2-3, with 7 bases identical to TRBD2. CDR1 and CDR2 from the germline V gene are MNHEY and SVGAGI. CDR3 length equals 16 residues. The junction had 9 bases not matched to a gene; V was cut back by 2 bases and J by 4 bases.

Notes on this clone: Its ends do not fully match the called genes, so a read error is possible. Different DNA sequences within this sample yield the same CDR3. The V and J genes are TRBV16 and TRBJ1-6, with 9 bases that match TRBD1. CDR1 is KGHSY and CDR2 is FQNENV in the germline V gene. CDR3 length: 14 residues. CDR3 coding DNA: TGTGCCAGCAGCAGGGACAGGGTCAATTCACCCCTTCACTTT. Protein sequence: CASSRDRVNSPLHF.

The chain combines TRBV19 with TRBJ2-1; possibly TRBD2 for D (6 bases). V lost 5 bases and J lost 3, with 14 bases in between. CDR1 and CDR2 (germline): LNHDA, SQIVND (reference sequence). This CDR3 spans 15 amino acids. The CDR3 is CASSFKGLGYNEQFF. DNA of the CDR3: TGTGCCAGTAGTTTCAAGGGACTCGGCTACAATGAGCAGTTCTTC.

The chain uses TRBV5-1 and TRBJ2-3; 7 bases agree with TRBD2. CDR3 length equals 18 residues. Germline V lookup: CDR1 SGHRS, CDR2 YFSETQ. Losses at the gene ends were 4 bases for V and 0 bases for J; bases not matched to a gene: 14. CDR3 in amino acids: CASSGVVSGRTSTDTQYF. As DNA, the CDR3 is TGCGCCAGCAGCGGTGTGGTTAGCGGGCGCACTAGCACAGATACGCAGTATTTT.

The chain uses TRBV11-2 and TRBJ1-1; no reliable D call. The CDR3 is 13 residues long. Trimming left V 4 bases short and J 4 bases short, with 10 bases between. Per the germline V gene, CDR1 is SGHAT and CDR2 is FQNNGV. CDR3 loop: CASSSDPGTEAFF. The DNA for the CDR3 is TGTGCCAGCAGCTCCGACCCGGGCACTGAAGCTTTCTTT.

In DNA form, the CDR3 reads TGTGCCAGCAGCCCGGGGAGGGTGCAGGCGACCTACGAGCAGTACTTC. This codes for CASSPGRVQATYEQYF. The chain couples TRBV11-2 to TRBJ2-7, with TRBD2 matching over 7 bases. Germline CDR1 SGHAT, CDR2 FQNNGV. V lost 5 bases to trimming and J lost 2 bases; unmatched junction nucleotides: 12. The CDR3 totals 16 residues.

The J gene is TRBJ1-1, the V gene TRBV5-1; TRBD1 matches 10 bases. CDR3 size: 13 residues. Trimming cost V 7 bases and J 4 bases; bases outside gene matches: 4. Germline V CDR1 and CDR2: SGHRS, YFSETQ. The DNA of the CDR3 is TGCGCCAGCGGGACAGGGGTGGCCACTGAAGCTTTCTTT. This encodes CASGTGVATEAFF.

This chain joins TRBV28 and TRBJ2-7; D remains ambiguous. Between the trimmed V and J ends, which lost 1 base and 0 bases, there was a span of 10 bases. The germline CDR1 and CDR2 sequences are MDHEN and SYDVKM. The CDR3 totals 15 residues. The CDR3 sequence: CASSLYRGSSYEQYF. The CDR3, as DNA: TGTGCCAGCAGTTTATACCGCGGCAGCTCCTACGAGCAGTACTTC.

The chain recombines TRBV27 with TRBJ1-2; a possible D gene is TRBD1 (5 bases). This CDR3 is built from 14 residues. Trimming took off 3 bases at V and 3 bases at J, with 11 bases between the two ends. CDR1 and CDR2 from the germline V gene are MNHEY and SMNVEV (reference sequence). CDR3 bases: TGTGCCAGCAGTTTCCCAGGGAGGGACTATGGCTACACCTTC. Translation gives CASSFPGRDYGYTF.

This clone showed up just once. The V call is TRBV28, the J call TRBJ2-6, with D perhaps TRBD2 (6 bases). V lost 5 bases and J 0 bases, leaving 20 bases between the germline ends. Germline CDR1 MDHEN, CDR2 SYDVKM. The CDR3 extends over 19 amino acids. CDR3 in DNA: TGTGCCAGCAGTAACTCCCGGGGACTTCCACCCTCTGGGGCCAACGTCCTGACTTTC. Protein sequence: CASSNSRGLPPSGANVLTF.

CDR3 region: CASSSGQEDEKLFF. The CDR3 DNA is TGTGCCAGCAGCTCGGGACAGGAGGATGAAAAACTGTTTTTT. V usage is TRBV5-6 and J usage is TRBJ1-4; TRBD1 agrees at 8 bases. The CDR3 totals 14 residues. With V trimmed by 3 bases and J by 6 bases, 4 bases remained unmatched. Germline CDR1 SGHDT, CDR2 YYEEEE.